The 25 T cell receptor beta chains reported below all come from one sample, sequenced in a study of long-term antiretroviral therapy in people with HIV. Sequencing relied on immunoSEQ assay v3.0, run at survey level. TCRdb keeps only in-frame clones here, not all; method: immunoSEQ multiplex PCR. This repertoire shows fewer than 30,000 clones, approximately 86% found once; its top ten account for 4% to 5.5%. This specimen consisted of unsorted PBMCs, obtained just over 2.6 years after starting antiretroviral therapy. All receptors derive from a man between 40 and 49 years old with HIV.

The chain recombines TRBV19 with TRBJ1-1, with D hard to call. This CDR3 has 14 residues. CDR1 LNHDA and CDR2 SQIVND come from the germline V gene (reference sequence). V lost 2 bases, J lost 0 bases, and 7 bases lay in between. CDR3 DNA: TGTGCCAGTAGTATATTCGGGATGAACACTGAAGCTTTCTTT. Residues: CASSIFGMNTEAFF.

The genes are TRBV7-2 and TRBJ2-3; TRBD1 is a possible D gene (5 bases). CDR1 and CDR2 from the germline V gene are SGHTA and FQGNSA. V lost 3 bases, J lost 4 bases, and 11 bases lay in between. The CDR3 spans 14 residues. The CDR3 reads CASSFPGKPDTQYF. The DNA of the CDR3 is TGTGCCAGCAGCTTTCCAGGGAAGCCAGATACGCAGTATTTT.

J is TRBJ1-4 and V is TRBV11-2; possibly TRBD1 for D (5 bases). The CDR3 extends over 17 amino acids. From germline, CDR1 is SGHAT and CDR2 FQNNGV. The germline V and J ends were trimmed by 0 bases and 4 bases, with 15 bases remaining between them. The CDR3: CASSLDFWGGSNEKLFF. The CDR3 DNA reads TGTGCCAGCAGCTTAGACTTCTGGGGGGGTAGTAATGAAAAACTGTTTTTT.

This clone appeared once. The chain is built from TRBV19 and TRBJ2-7; D not certain. Germline lookup yields CDR1 LNHDA and CDR2 SQIVND (reference sequence). V lost 10 bases, J lost 0 bases, and 10 bases lay in between. This CDR3 is 12 amino acids long. Here the CDR3 DNA reads TGTGCCACCAAGGGAAGCTCCTACGAGCAGTACTTC. It specifies CATKGSSYEQYF.

This clone was seen only a few times. The J gene is TRBJ1-1, the V gene TRBV5-1, with 8 nucleotides matching TRBD1. Germline V gene sequence: CDR1 SGHRS, CDR2 YFSETQ. The length of the CDR3 is 13 residues. V lost 4 bases and J lost 1; bases outside the gene matches: 0. This chain's CDR3 is CASSTGGNTEAFF. CDR3 nucleotide sequence: TGCGCCAGCAGCACAGGGGGGAACACTGAAGCTTTCTTT. The full variable domain, with the rest looked up from reference TRBV5-1 and TRBJ1-1, is KAGVTQTPRYLIKTRGQQVTLSCSPISGHRSVSWYQQTPGQGLQFLFEYFSETQRNKGNFPGRFSGRQFSNSRSEMNVSTLELGDSALYLCASSTGGNTEAFFGQGTRLTVV.

The chain joins TRBV6-5 to TRBJ1-2; TRBD1 matches 7 bases. V was pared by 6 bases and J by 4 bases, with 5 bases of the junction left unmatched. The germline V gene encodes CDR1 MNHEY and CDR2 SVGAGI. The CDR3 has 13 residues. CDR3 sequence (DNA): TGTGCCAGCAGAGGGGGACAGCCCTATGGCTACACCTTC. Protein sequence: CASRGGQPYGYTF.

The J gene is TRBJ1-3, the V gene TRBV28; D not certain. Germline CDR1 MDHEN, CDR2 SYDVKM. CDR3 length: 14 residues. V lost 2 bases to trimming and J lost 0 bases, with 5 bases between them. The CDR3 DNA is TGTGCCAGCAGTTTAATCTACTCTGGAAACACCATATATTTT. Protein product: CASSLIYSGNTIYF.

A remark on this clone: At one end, the junction sequence differs from germline, possibly due to a read error. This chain uses TRBV5-6 with TRBJ1-2; weak D call: TRBD1 (5 bases). The CDR3 is 13 residues long. CDR1 SGHDT and CDR2 YYEEEE come from the germline V gene. As DNA, the CDR3 is TGTGCCAGCAGTTTGGGGGAGAACTATGGCTACACCTTC. Translated, it gives CASSLGENYGYTF.

This chain uses TRBV6-6 with TRBJ2-7; possibly TRBD1 or TRBD2 for D (5 bases each). The CDR3 is 14 amino acids. The V and J ends lost 7 bases and 2 bases respectively, with 15 bases between them. Germline V gene lookup returns CDR1 MNHNY and CDR2 SVGAGI (reference sequence). CDR3: CASIRGPETYEQYF. In nucleotides, the CDR3 is TGTGCCAGCATTCGGGGCCCCGAAACCTACGAGCAGTACTTC.

The chain uses TRBV7-3 and TRBJ2-1; tentatively, D is TRBD2 (6 bases). CDR1 and CDR2 (germline): SGHTA, FQGTGA. This CDR3 is built from 16 residues. Trimming left V 5 bases short and J 0 bases short, with 14 bases between. CDR3 region: CASSTLAGSSYNEQFF. The CDR3 DNA reads as TGTGCCAGCAGCACTTTGGCGGGGAGCTCCTACAATGAGCAGTTCTTC.

The CDR3 DNA sequence: TGTGCCAGCAGCGTACGGCAGGGGCACGGAACCCAGTACTTC. It is translated as CASSVRQGHGTQYF. V and J are TRBV9 and TRBJ2-5; D is possibly TRBD1 (6 bases). Deletions cut 1 base from V and 8 bases from J, with 15 bases between. The CDR3 consists of 14 residues. The germline V gene has CDR1 SGDLS and CDR2 YYNGEE. Full variable domain (rest looked up from reference TRBV9 and TRBJ2-5): DSGVTQTPKHLITATGQRVTLRCSPRSGDLSVYWYQQSLDQGLQFLIQYYNGEERAKGNILERFSAQQFPDLHSELNLSSLELGDSALYFCASSVRQGHGTQYFGPGTRLLVL.

This clone has a single count. The V and J genes are TRBV19 and TRBJ2-5, with D possibly TRBD2 on 5 matching bases. The J call could be wrong; TRBJ2-7 is a better fit for the DNA end. CDR3 length: 15 amino acids. Germline V gives CDR1 LNHDA, CDR2 SQIVND (reference sequence). CDR3 coding DNA: TGTGCCAGTAGTAGCGGGCAGGAGGAGTACGGCGAGCAGTACTTC. Translation: CASSSGQEEYGEQYF.

J is TRBJ2-1 and V is TRBV29-1; 10 bases line up with TRBD2. Germline trimming cut 4 bases from V and 7 bases from J; bases unmatched to any gene: 10. This CDR3 spans 15 amino acids. Germline CDR1 is SQVTM and CDR2 is ANQGSEA. The CDR3 bases are TGCAGCGTTGCAGCGGGAGGGTTGGTGGGGAATGAGCAGTTCTTC. Translation gives CSVAAGGLVGNEQFF.

This chain uses TRBV7-9 with TRBJ1-3; 7 bases fit TRBD1. This CDR3 is built from 15 residues. Germline V gene sequence: CDR1 SEHNR, CDR2 FQNEAQ (reference sequence). Trimming at V came to 4 bases and at J to 0 bases, leaving 3 bases not matched to a gene. CDR3 sequence: CASSSDRASGNTIYF. CDR3 DNA: TGTGCCAGCAGCTCCGACAGGGCCTCTGGAAACACCATATATTTT.

This clone was observed a single time. The rearrangement joins TRBV5-4 to TRBJ2-2; tentative D call: TRBD1 (6 bases). V lost 4 bases to trimming and J lost 5 bases, with 21 bases between them. Germline CDR1 SGHNT, CDR2 YYREEE (reference sequence). The CDR3 totals 17 residues. DNA for the CDR3: TGTGCCAGCAGCGCGGCGGCTGACAGGTGGAGGACCGGGGAGCTGTTTTTT. Translated, it gives CASSAAADRWRTGELFF.

This clone was seen only once. The V and J genes are TRBV19 and TRBJ1-5; TRBD1 matches at 7 bases. The CDR3 is 15 amino acids. Germline values: CDR1 LNHDA, CDR2 SQIVND (reference sequence). V shed 9 bases, J shed 2 bases, and the junction held 10 bases outside the gene matches. CDR3 sequence reads: CASCGTVRGNQPQHF. The CDR3 nucleotides read TGTGCCAGCTGTGGGACAGTTCGTGGCAATCAGCCCCAGCATTTT.

This chain connects TRBV5-8 to TRBJ1-5; D is possibly TRBD1 (5 bases). The germline V and J ends were trimmed by 5 bases and 0 bases, with 12 bases remaining between them. The CDR3 covers 15 residues. Looked up from germline, CDR1 is SGHTS and CDR2 is YDEGEE. This CDR3 reads CASSPGGYSNQPQHF. CDR3 nucleotides: TGTGCCAGCAGTCCGGGGGGTTATAGCAATCAGCCCCAGCATTTT.

The V gene is TRBV29-1, the J gene TRBJ1-2, with 11 nucleotides matching TRBD1. This CDR3 is built from 11 residues. In germline, CDR1 is SQVTM, CDR2 ANQGSEA. V lost 7 bases to trimming and J lost 10 bases; unmatched junction nucleotides: 5. The CDR3 nucleotides read TGCAGCGGGGGACAGGGGGAAGACTACACCTTC. The encoded protein is CSGGQGEDYTF.

The chain couples TRBV5-1 to TRBJ1-4; no clear D. V lost 3 bases and J lost 7, with 10 bases in between. Germline V lookup: CDR1 SGHRS, CDR2 YFSETQ. CDR3 length: 13 amino acids. In nucleotides, the CDR3 is TGCGCCAGCAGCTATGGGAATATTGAAAAACTGTTTTTT. The encoded protein is CASSYGNIEKLFF.

This CDR3 reads CASSHYGQGETQYF. As DNA, the CDR3 is TGTGCCAGCAGCCATTATGGACAGGGGGAGACCCAGTACTTC. The chain combines TRBV14 with TRBJ2-5; 9 bases match TRBD1. V lost 3 bases to trimming and J lost 5 bases; unmatched junction nucleotides: 4. The CDR3 length is 14 residues. In germline, CDR1 is SGHDN, CDR2 FVKESK.

The rearrangement links TRBV28 to TRBJ2-7, with a possible D match to TRBD1 (7 bases). V was cut by 2 bases and J by 0 bases, with 17 bases left in between. Germline CDR1 reads MDHEN; CDR2 reads SYDVKM. This CDR3 spans 17 amino acids. CDR3 DNA: TGTGCCAGCAGTTTAGGGGTCTTCAGGGGGGCCTCCTACGAGCAGTACTTC. Its translation: CASSLGVFRGASYEQYF.

The chain links TRBV30 to TRBJ1-5; D is unresolved. The V and J ends lost 0 bases and 4 bases respectively, with 7 bases between them. Per the germline V gene, CDR1 is GTSNPN and CDR2 is SVGIG (reference sequence). The CDR3 consists of 13 residues. CDR3 in DNA: TGTGCCTGGAGTGTAAGGTGGAATCAGCCCCAGCATTTT. Translated: CAWSVRWNQPQHF.

This clone was picked up one time. The chain carries TRBV7-9 and TRBJ2-7; TRBD2 matches 8 bases. CDR1 is SEHNR, CDR2 FQNEAQ, per germline (reference sequence). J was trimmed by 5 bases and V by 0 bases; bases with no gene match: 6. There are 15 residues in the CDR3. CDR3 sequence: CASSLAASGFNEQYF. The DNA for the CDR3 is TGTGCCAGCAGCTTAGCGGCTAGCGGGTTCAACGAGCAGTACTTC.

On this clone: Other DNA sequences of this sample code for an identical CDR3. The chain carries TRBV28 and TRBJ2-5; possible D gene TRBD2, 5 bases. Looked up from germline, CDR1 is MDHEN and CDR2 is SYDVKM. The CDR3 spans 12 residues. V gave up 7 bases and J gave up 2 bases, with 8 bases separating them. In nucleotides, the CDR3 is TGTGCCAGCACCAGCGGTCAAGAGACCCAGTACTTC. Translation: CASTSGQETQYF.

The J gene is TRBJ2-3, the V gene TRBV12-5; a weak D match, TRBD2 (6 bases). V was pared by 1 base and J by 4 bases, with 12 bases between. The germline gives CDR1 LGHNT, CDR2 FRNRAP. CDR3 size: 15 residues. CDR3: CASGLGGVQADTQYF. In nucleotides, the CDR3 is TGTGCTAGTGGTTTGGGCGGGGTTCAGGCAGATACGCAGTATTTT.